Sequencing of this T cell receptor beta chain was carried out in a study of technical replicates of blood from a handful of donors. The repertoire was sequenced with immunoSEQ multiplex PCR; TCRdb's copy has only in-frame clones and lacks some. The sample has about 84,000 clones, 80% to 95% seen once; the top ten hold about 0.26%. This CDR3 is built from 14 residues. V lost 6 bases and J lost 2, with 13 bases in between. Germline V gene data show CDR1 as MDHEN and CDR2 as SYDVKM. The sequence was collected from a human donor in good health. The chain uses TRBV28 and TRBJ2-5; maybe TRBD2 (5 bases). Material for sequencing was T cells isolated from PBMCs. CDR3 in amino acids: CASSPPRDQETQYF. In nucleotides, the CDR3 is TGTGCCAGCAGCCCCCCCCGGGATCAAGAGACCCAGTACTTC.